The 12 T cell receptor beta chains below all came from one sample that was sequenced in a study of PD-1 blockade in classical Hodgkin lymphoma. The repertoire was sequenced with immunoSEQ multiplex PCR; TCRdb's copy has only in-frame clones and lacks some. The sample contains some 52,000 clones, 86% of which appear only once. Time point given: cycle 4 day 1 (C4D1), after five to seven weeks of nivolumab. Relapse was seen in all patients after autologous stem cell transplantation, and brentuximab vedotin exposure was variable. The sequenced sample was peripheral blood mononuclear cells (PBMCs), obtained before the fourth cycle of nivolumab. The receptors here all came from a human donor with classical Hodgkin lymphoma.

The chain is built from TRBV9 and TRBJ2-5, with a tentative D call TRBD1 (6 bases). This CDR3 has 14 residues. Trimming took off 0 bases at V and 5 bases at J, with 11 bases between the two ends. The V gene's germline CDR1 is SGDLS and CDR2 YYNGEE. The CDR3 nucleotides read TGTGCCAGCAGCGTAGGGGACATCGGGGAGACCCAGTACTTC. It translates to CASSVGDIGETQYF.

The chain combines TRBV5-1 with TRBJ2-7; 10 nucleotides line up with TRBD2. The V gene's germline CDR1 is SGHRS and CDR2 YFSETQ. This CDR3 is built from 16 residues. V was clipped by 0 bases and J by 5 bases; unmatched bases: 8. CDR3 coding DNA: TGCGCCAGCAGCTTGGGACGGCTAGCGGGAGTCGACGAGCAGTACTTC. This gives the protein CASSLGRLAGVDEQYF.

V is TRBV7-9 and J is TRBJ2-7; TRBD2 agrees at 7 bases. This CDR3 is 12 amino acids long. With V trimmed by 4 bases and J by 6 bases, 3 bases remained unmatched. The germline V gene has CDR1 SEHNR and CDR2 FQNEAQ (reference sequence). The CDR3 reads CASSSSGGEQYF. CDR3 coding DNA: TGTGCCAGCAGCTCATCGGGGGGCGAGCAGTACTTC.

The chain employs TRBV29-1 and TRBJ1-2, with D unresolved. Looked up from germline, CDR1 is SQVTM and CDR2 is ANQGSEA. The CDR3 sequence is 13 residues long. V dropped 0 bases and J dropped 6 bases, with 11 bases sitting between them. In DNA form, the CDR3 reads TGCAGCGTTGAAGATAGGGCGGGCCATGGCTACACCTTC. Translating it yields CSVEDRAGHGYTF.

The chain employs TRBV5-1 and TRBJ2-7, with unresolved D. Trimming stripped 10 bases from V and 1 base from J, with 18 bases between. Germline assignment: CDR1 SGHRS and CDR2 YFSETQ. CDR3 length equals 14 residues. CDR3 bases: TGCGCCTCTAGACTTCAGTCAATATCCTACGAGCAGTACTTC. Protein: CASRLQSISYEQYF.

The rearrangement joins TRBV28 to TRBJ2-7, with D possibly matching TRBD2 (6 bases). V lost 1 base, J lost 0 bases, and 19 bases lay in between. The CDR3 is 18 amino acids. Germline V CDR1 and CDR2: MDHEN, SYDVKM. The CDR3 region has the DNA TGTGCCAGCAGTTTATTAGGGTTCGGGGGACCAAGCTCCTACGAGCAGTACTTC. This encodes CASSLLGFGGPSSYEQYF.

In nucleotides, the CDR3 is TGTGCCAGCAGCGTAGGTCTAGCGGGGGCCGAGCAGTACTTC. It codes for CASSVGLAGAEQYF. The V call is TRBV9, the J call TRBJ2-7; TRBD2 matches 10 bases. The junction had 3 bases not matched to a gene; V was cut back by 0 bases and J by 6 bases. Germline CDR1 and CDR2: SGDLS and YYNGEE. CDR3 length: 14 amino acids. Together with reference TRBV9 and TRBJ2-7, the CDR3 gives the full variable domain: DSGVTQTPKHLITATGQRVTLRCSPRSGDLSVYWYQQSLDQGLQFLIQYYNGEERAKGNILERFSAQQFPDLHSELNLSSLELGDSALYFCASSVGLAGAEQYFGPGTRLTVT.

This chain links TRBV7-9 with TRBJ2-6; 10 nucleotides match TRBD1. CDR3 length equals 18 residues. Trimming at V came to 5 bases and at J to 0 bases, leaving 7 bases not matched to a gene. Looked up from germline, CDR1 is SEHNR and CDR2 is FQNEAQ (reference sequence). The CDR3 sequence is CASSTGTGENSGANVLTF. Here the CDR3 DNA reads TGTGCCAGCAGCACTGGGACAGGGGAAAACTCTGGGGCCAACGTCCTGACTTTC.

CDR3 protein: CASSVSGSFSGANVLTF. In DNA form, the CDR3 reads TGTGCCAGCAGCGTTAGCGGGAGTTTCTCTGGGGCCAACGTCCTGACTTTC. The rearrangement links TRBV9 to TRBJ2-6; 9 bases map to TRBD2. CDR3 length: 17 amino acids. V was clipped by 2 bases and J by 0 bases; unmatched bases: 3. Germline CDR1 is SGDLS and CDR2 is YYNGEE.

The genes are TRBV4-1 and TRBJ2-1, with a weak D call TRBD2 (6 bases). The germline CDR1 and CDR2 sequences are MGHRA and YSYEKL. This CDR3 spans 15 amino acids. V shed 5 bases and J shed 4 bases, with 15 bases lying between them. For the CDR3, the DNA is TGCGCCAGCAGCAAGGGACTTCTCAGGTACAATGAGCAGTTCTTC. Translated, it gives CASSKGLLRYNEQFF.

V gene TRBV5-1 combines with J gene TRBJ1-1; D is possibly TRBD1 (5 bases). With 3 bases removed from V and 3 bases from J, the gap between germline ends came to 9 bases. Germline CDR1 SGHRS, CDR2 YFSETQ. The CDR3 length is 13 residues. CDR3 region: CASSWGRDTEAFF. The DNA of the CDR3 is TGCGCCAGCAGCTGGGGGAGGGACACTGAAGCTTTCTTT.

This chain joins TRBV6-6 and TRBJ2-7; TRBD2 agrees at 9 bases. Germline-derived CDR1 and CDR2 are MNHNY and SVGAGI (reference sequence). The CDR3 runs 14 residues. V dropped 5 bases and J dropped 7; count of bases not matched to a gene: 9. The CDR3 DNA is TGTGCCAGCAGTGGGGGTAGCGGGAGAGGGGAGCAGTACTTC. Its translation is CASSGGSGRGEQYF.